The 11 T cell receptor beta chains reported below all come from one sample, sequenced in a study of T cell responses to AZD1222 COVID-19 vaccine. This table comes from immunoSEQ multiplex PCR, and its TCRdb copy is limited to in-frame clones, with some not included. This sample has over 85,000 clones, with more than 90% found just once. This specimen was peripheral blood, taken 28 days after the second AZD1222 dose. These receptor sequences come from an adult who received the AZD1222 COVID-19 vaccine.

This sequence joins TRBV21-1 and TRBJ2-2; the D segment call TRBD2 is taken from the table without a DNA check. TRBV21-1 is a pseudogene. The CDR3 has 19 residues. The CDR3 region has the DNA TGTGCCAGCAGCACGAAGGGGGTTACCGGGACTACCAACACCGGGGAGCTGTTTTTT. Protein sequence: CASSTKGVTGTTNTGELFF.

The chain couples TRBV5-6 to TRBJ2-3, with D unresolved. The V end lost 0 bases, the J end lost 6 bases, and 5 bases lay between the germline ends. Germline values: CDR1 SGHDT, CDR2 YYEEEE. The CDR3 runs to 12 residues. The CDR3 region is CASSLETDTQYF. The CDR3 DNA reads TGTGCCAGCAGCTTGGAGACGGATACGCAGTATTTT. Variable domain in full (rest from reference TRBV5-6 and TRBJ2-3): DAGVTQSPTHLIKTRGQQVTLRCSPKSGHDTVSWYQQALGQGPQFIFQYYEEEERQRGNFPDRFSGHQFPNYSSELNVNALLLGDSALYLCASSLETDTQYFGPGTRLTVL.

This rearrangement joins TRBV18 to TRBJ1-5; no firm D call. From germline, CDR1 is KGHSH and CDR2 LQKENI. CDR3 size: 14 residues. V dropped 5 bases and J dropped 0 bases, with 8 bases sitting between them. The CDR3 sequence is CASSDKNSNQPQHF. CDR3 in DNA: TGTGCCAGCTCAGACAAGAATAGCAATCAGCCCCAGCATTTT.

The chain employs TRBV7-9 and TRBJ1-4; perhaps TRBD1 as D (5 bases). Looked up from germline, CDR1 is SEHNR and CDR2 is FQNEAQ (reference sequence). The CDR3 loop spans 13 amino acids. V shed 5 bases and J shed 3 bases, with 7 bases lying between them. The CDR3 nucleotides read TGTGCCAGCAGCCGGGACCCTAATGAAAAACTGTTTTTT. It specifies CASSRDPNEKLFF.

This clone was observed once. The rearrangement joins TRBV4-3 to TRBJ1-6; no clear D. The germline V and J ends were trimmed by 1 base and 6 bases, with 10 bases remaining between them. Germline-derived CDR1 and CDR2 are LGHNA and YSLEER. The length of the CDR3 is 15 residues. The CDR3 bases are TGCGCCAGCAGCCAAGTCCCCCGAGGTAATTCACCCCTCCACTTT. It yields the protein CASSQVPRGNSPLHF.

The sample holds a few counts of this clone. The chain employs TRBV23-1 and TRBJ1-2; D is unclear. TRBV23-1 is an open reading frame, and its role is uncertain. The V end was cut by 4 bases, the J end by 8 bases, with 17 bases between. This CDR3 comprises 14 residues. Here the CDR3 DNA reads TGCGCCAGCAGTCTCCTTCTGCGACATGGAGGCTACACCTTC. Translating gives CASSLLLRHGGYTF.

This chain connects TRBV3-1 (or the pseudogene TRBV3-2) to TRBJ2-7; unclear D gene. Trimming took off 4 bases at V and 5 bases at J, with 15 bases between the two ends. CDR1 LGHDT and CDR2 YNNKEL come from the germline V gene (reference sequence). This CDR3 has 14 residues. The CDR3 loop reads CASSPSHSGNEQYF. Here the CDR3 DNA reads TGTGCCAGCAGCCCGTCACATTCAGGTAACGAGCAGTACTTC.

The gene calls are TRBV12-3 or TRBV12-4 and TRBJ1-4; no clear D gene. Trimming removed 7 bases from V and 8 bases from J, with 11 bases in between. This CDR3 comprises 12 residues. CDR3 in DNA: TGTGCCAGCACCCGAGGCGGCGAAAAACTGTTTTTT. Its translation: CASTRGGEKLFF.

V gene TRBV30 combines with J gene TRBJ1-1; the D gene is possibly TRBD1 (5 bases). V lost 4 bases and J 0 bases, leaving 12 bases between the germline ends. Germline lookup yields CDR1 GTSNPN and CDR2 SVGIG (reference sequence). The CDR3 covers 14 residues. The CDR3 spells CAWNTGGLNTEAFF. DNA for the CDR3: TGTGCCTGGAATACAGGAGGCTTGAACACTGAAGCTTTCTTT.

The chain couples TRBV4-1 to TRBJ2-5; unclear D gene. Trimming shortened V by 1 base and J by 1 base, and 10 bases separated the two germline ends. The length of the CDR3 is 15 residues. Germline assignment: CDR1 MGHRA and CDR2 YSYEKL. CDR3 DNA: TGCGCCAGCAGCCAAGGTTCAACGGGCCAAGAGACCCAGTACTTC. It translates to CASSQGSTGQETQYF.

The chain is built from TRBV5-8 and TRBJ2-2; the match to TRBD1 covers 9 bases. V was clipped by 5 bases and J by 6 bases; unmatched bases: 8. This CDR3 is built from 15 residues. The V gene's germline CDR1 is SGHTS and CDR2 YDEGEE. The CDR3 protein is CASSYRTGVSGELFF. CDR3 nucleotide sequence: TGTGCCAGCAGTTACAGGACAGGGGTGTCCGGGGAGCTGTTTTTT.